The 7 T cell receptor beta chains given below trace back to one sample, sequenced in a study of vaccination and CD4 T cells after COVID-19. Treatment indicated: roughly 10-day PBMC culture with coronavirus spike peptide pools or control peptides (ViraFEST assay). Scientists ran DNA taken from cultured CD4+ T cells through the Oncomine TCR Beta short-read assay for sequencing. TCRdb reprocessed the PCR reads with MiXCR, giving one entry per CDR3 protein. The top ten clones hold 25% to 35% of a sample with more than 4,500 distinct CDR3 sequences, about half of them seen once. Antigens of these TCRs are unknown. The sequencing sample was made of CD4+ T cells from blood, cultured in vitro. The source of these receptors is a human donor who had recovered from COVID-19.

The genes are TRBV20-1 and TRBJ2-7; D is unclear. The germline V gene has CDR1 DFQATT and CDR2 SNEGSKA (reference sequence). This CDR3 is 11 amino acids long. V was clipped by 6 bases and J by 2 bases, with 8 bases between them. For the CDR3, the DNA is TGCAGTGCGTACCGCCCCTACGAGCAGTACTTC. Translated: CSAYRPYEQYF.

The V call is TRBV19, the J call TRBJ1-2; 7 bases line up with TRBD1. V dropped 6 bases and J dropped 4; count of bases not matched to a gene: 17. The CDR3 length is 17 residues. Germline CDR1 and CDR2: LNHDA and SQIVND (reference sequence). The CDR3 protein is CASSPSGTVRSSYGYTF. The CDR3 DNA reads as TGTGCCAGTAGCCCCAGTGGGACAGTAAGATCCTCCTATGGCTACACCTTC.

The genes are TRBV11-2 and TRBJ1-1; D is possibly TRBD1 (6 bases). In germline, CDR1 is SGHAT, CDR2 FQNNGV. The CDR3 has 13 residues. The V end was cut by 0 bases, the J end by 4 bases, with 6 bases between. CDR3 protein: CASSLEQGTEAFF. CDR3 in DNA: TGTGCCAGCAGCTTAGAACAGGGCACTGAAGCTTTCTTT.

This rearrangement joins TRBV7-6 to TRBJ1-1; unclear D gene. CDR3 length equals 14 residues. V dropped 1 base and J dropped 4 bases, with 10 bases sitting between them. Per the germline V gene, CDR1 is SGHVS and CDR2 is FNYEAQ. The CDR3 sequence is CASSLGVGATEAFF. CDR3 bases: TGTGCCAGCAGCTTAGGAGTGGGAGCCACTGAAGCTTTCTTT.

This clonotype was seen only a few times. The rearrangement joins TRBV11-3 to TRBJ2-2; D is tentatively TRBD1 or TRBD2 (6 bases each). V lost 5 bases and J 4 bases, leaving 20 bases between the germline ends. This CDR3 has 17 residues. The germline CDR1 and CDR2 sequences are SGHNT and YENEEA. The CDR3 reads CASSPYPGDTSTGELFF. DNA for the CDR3: TGTGCCAGCAGCCCGTACCCGGGGGACACGTCCACCGGGGAGCTGTTTTTT.

The table lists this clonotype with a few counts. CDR3 loop: CASSRDSNQPQHF. The CDR3 coding sequence is TGTGCCAGCAGCAGAGACAGTAATCAGCCCCAGCATTTT. The rearrangement joins TRBV7-8 to TRBJ1-5; tentative D call: TRBD1 (5 bases). In germline, CDR1 is SGHVS, CDR2 FQNEAQ. The length of the CDR3 is 13 residues. V lost 5 bases, J lost 4 bases, and 9 bases lay in between.

There are a few counts of this clonotype. This chain uses TRBV28 with TRBJ1-4, with 8 bases identical to TRBD1. V lost 3 bases and J lost 5; bases outside the gene matches: 17. Germline CDR1 MDHEN, CDR2 SYDVKM. The CDR3 consists of 19 residues. The CDR3 DNA is TGTGCCAGCAGTTTTTGGGCCGGGGGCAGGGGACAGGAGAATGAAAAACTGTTTTTT. It codes for CASSFWAGGRGQENEKLFF.